These T cell receptor beta chains were read from a single sample in a study of T cells in Graves' hyperthyroidism and ophthalmopathy. TCRdb recomputed calls from the multiplex PCR reads with MiXCR, one row per CDR3 protein. Among hundreds of thousands of distinct CDR3 sequences listed, roughly 37% were seen once. The sample comprised blood. The receptors come from a young man with Graves' hyperthyroidism. CDR3s include the opening cysteine and the closing phenylalanine or tryptophan. D genes are given only for firm matches. Size is omitted from some rows. Given values are once, few, many or a class for expanded clones.

d_call: .; j_call: TRBJ2-5; clone_size: many; v_call: TRBV20-1; cdr3_length: 14; cdr3_nt: TGCAGTGCCCACACTCAACAACAACGAGAGACCCAGTACTTC; cdr3_aa: CSAHTQQQRETQYF
d_call: .; j_call: TRBJ1-3; clone_size: .; v_call: TRBV7-9; cdr3_length: 16; cdr3_nt: TGTGCCAGCAGCTTAGGGCCTCTTGGCGCTGGAAACACCATATATTTT; cdr3_aa: CASSLGPLGAGNTIYF
d_call: TRBD1; j_call: TRBJ2-7; clone_size: many; v_call: TRBV7-9; cdr3_length: 15; cdr3_nt: TGTGCCAGCAGCGGATCTGGGGACAGATCCTACGAGCAGTACTTC; cdr3_aa: CASSGSGDRSYEQYF
d_call: .; j_call: TRBJ2-7; clone_size: .; v_call: TRBV24-1; cdr3_length: 11; cdr3_nt: TGTGCCACCAGTGATTTCAAGGAGCAGTACTTC; cdr3_aa: CATSDFKEQYF
d_call: .; j_call: TRBJ1-2; clone_size: .; v_call: TRBV29-1; cdr3_length: 11; cdr3_nt: TGCAGCGTTGACACAGGCTATGGCTACACCTTC; cdr3_aa: CSVDTGYGYTF
d_call: TRBD2; j_call: TRBJ2-5; clone_size: .; v_call: TRBV6-5; cdr3_length: 13; cdr3_nt: TGTGCCAGCAGTTACTCAAGAGCGGGAACCCAGTACTTC; cdr3_aa: CASSYSRAGTQYF
d_call: TRBD1; j_call: TRBJ2-7; clone_size: many; v_call: TRBV29-1; cdr3_length: 12; cdr3_nt: TGCAGCGCTCGGACAGGCCACTACGAGCAGTACTTC; cdr3_aa: CSARTGHYEQYF
d_call: .; j_call: TRBJ2-2; clone_size: .; v_call: TRBV29-1; cdr3_length: 14; cdr3_nt: TGCAGCGTTGAAGTTCCTCAGGACACCGGGGAGCTGTTTTTT; cdr3_aa: CSVEVPQDTGELFF
d_call: .; j_call: TRBJ2-7; clone_size: many; v_call: TRBV7-9; cdr3_length: 11; cdr3_nt: TGTGCCAGCAGCCGCCAATACGAGCAGTACTTC; cdr3_aa: CASSRQYEQYF
d_call: .; j_call: TRBJ2-7; clone_size: .; v_call: TRBV6-2/TRBV6-3; cdr3_length: 14; cdr3_nt: TGTGCCACACATCGACGCCGGGCCGCCTACGAGCAGTACTTC; cdr3_aa: CATHRRRAAYEQYF
d_call: TRBD2; j_call: TRBJ2-7; clone_size: few; v_call: TRBV29-1; cdr3_length: 16; cdr3_nt: TGCAGCGTTGAAGCCCTAGCGGGAGGGGGGTCCTACGAGCAGTACTTC; cdr3_aa: CSVEALAGGGSYEQYF
d_call: .; j_call: TRBJ1-5; clone_size: many; v_call: TRBV15; cdr3_length: 15; cdr3_nt: TGTGCCACCAGCACTTTTGGGGGGGCAGGTCAGCCCCAGCATTTT; cdr3_aa: CATSTFGGAGQPQHF
d_call: .; j_call: TRBJ1-1; clone_size: many; v_call: TRBV29-1; cdr3_length: 12; cdr3_nt: TGCAGCGTTGTCTCGGGGAACACTGAAGCTTTCTTT; cdr3_aa: CSVVSGNTEAFF
d_call: TRBD1; j_call: TRBJ2-3; clone_size: .; v_call: TRBV2; cdr3_length: 16; cdr3_nt: TGTGCCAGCAGTGAGGGACAGGGCTTCAGCACAGATACGCAGTATTTT; cdr3_aa: CASSEGQGFSTDTQYF
d_call: .; j_call: TRBJ2-3; clone_size: .; v_call: TRBV7-3; cdr3_length: 14; cdr3_nt: TGTGCCAGCAGCTCCGGACTCTCCACAGATACGCAGTATTTT; cdr3_aa: CASSSGLSTDTQYF
d_call: .; j_call: TRBJ2-5; clone_size: many; v_call: TRBV7-3; cdr3_length: 14; cdr3_nt: TGTGCCAGCAGCTTAAGTCCAGGACAAGAGACCCAGTACTTC; cdr3_aa: CASSLSPGQETQYF